The clone carrying this TCR beta chain came up a few times. The antigen is undetermined. Unmatched junction bases numbered 12, after V lost 4 bases and J lost 8 bases. This CDR3 comprises 15 residues. Germline V lookup: CDR1 MNHEY, CDR2 SVGAGI. The data were taken from a study of T cell responses to AZD1222 COVID-19 vaccine. Study results and caveats: Of the AZD1222 recipients, only 5 or 6 were seropositive at baseline. Spike-specific TCR breadth and depth grew following two AZD1222 doses.

Here immunoSEQ multiplex PCR was the method, and the copy in TCRdb shows in-frame clones only, minus some. The table includes 110,000 or so clones, 75% to 90% detected once. The chain employs TRBV6-5 and TRBJ1-2; TRBD1 matches at 8 bases. This clonotype was sampled from an adult in good health. The sequenced sample was peripheral blood, obtained on day 0 of AZD1222 vaccination. Here the CDR3 reads CASSSLSGRDRGYTF. DNA for the CDR3: TGTGCCAGCAGTTCTCTGTCGGGGAGGGACAGGGGCTACACCTTC.